This TCR beta chain originates from a study of PD-1 blockade in classical Hodgkin lymphoma. Study-wide results and caveats: Patients who initiated nivolumab within 1 year of ASCT were excluded. Complete responders had baseline diversity similar to newly diagnosed patients. By cycle point C4D1, TCR diversity had risen significantly in CD4+ cells (but not CD8+ cells).

Each patient relapsed following autologous stem cell transplantation, and prior brentuximab vedotin exposure differed. Patients had relapsed/refractory classical Hodgkin lymphoma with complete response, partial response or progressive disease as best response. The CDR3 extends over 16 amino acids. V lost 3 bases to trimming and J lost 0 bases; unmatched junction nucleotides: 3. CDR1 and CDR2 (germline): SGHAT, FQNNGV. The table came from immunoSEQ multiplex PCR; TCRdb's copy has only in-frame clones and leaves some out. The sample consists of about 85,000 clones, 92% of them appearing once. On this clone itself: Antigen: not known.

Sequences were derived from peripheral blood mononuclear cells (PBMCs), sampled before the second cycle of nivolumab. The rearrangement links TRBV11-2 to TRBJ2-1, with 9 bases that match TRBD2. This TCR came from a human donor with classical Hodgkin lymphoma. CDR3 bases: TGTGCCAGCAGCTTCCTAGCGGGACTCTCCTACAATGAGCAGTTCTTC. Amino acid sequence: CASSFLAGLSYNEQFF. Supplemented by reference TRBV11-2 and TRBJ2-1, the full variable domain reads EAGVAQSPRYKIIEKRQSVAFWCNPISGHATLYWYQQILGQGPKLLIQFQNNGVVDDSQLPKDRFSAERLKGVDSTLKIQPAKLEDSAVYLCASSFLAGLSYNEQFFGPGTRLTVL.